The rows below give T cell receptor beta chains drawn from one sample of a study of Graves' ophthalmopathy and Graves' hyperthyroidism. One entry per CDR3 protein results from TCRdb running MiXCR on the multiplex PCR reads. The sample comprises about 600,000 distinct CDR3 sequences, roughly 40% of which are singletons, and about 4.6% rests with the top ten. Sequencing was carried out using peripheral blood or thyroid tissue (not recorded which). These receptors all come from an adult man with Graves' hyperthyroidism. CDR3s leave out the opening cysteine and the closing phenylalanine or tryptophan.

v_call	j_call	cdr3_aa
TRBV6-5	TRBJ1-5	ASSYSQGRPQH
TRBV20-1	TRBJ1-1	SARDWTGWNTEAF
TRBV7-8	TRBJ2-7	ASSLGGIPSYEQY
TRBV7-9	TRBJ2-5	ASSPGNQPQY
TRBV12-3/TRBV12-4	TRBJ1-6	ASSSGGWDSPLH
TRBV6-2/TRBV6-3	TRBJ1-2	ASSYIGGAVYGYT
TRBV5-1	TRBJ1-1	ASSWRTGVNTEAF
TRBV2	TRBJ1-1	ASSHPTNTEAF
TRBV5-8	TRBJ2-5	ASSRRTGGQETQY
TRBV2	TRBJ2-1	ASRGTSGGANEQF
TRBV25-1	TRBJ1-1	ASSPPGAGATEAF
TRBV7-2	TRBJ1-1	ASSLEGVLIGAF
TRBV29-1	TRBJ1-1	SVGGRDGTEAF
TRBV29-1	TRBJ1-1	SVVKGSMNTEAF
TRBV9	TRBJ1-4	ASSLQGQPNEKLF
TRBV19	TRBJ1-1	ASSISVQGVAEAF
TRBV20-1	TRBJ1-1	SARDLSEDRGVAEAF
TRBV18	TRBJ1-1	ASSPRTGGDEAF
TRBV29-1	TRBJ2-3	SVGGSPTDTQY
TRBV7-9	TRBJ1-5	ASSLGYQPQH
TRBV6-5	TRBJ2-6	ASSYKSGANVLT
TRBV7-2	TRBJ1-1	AWSSGGRTEAF